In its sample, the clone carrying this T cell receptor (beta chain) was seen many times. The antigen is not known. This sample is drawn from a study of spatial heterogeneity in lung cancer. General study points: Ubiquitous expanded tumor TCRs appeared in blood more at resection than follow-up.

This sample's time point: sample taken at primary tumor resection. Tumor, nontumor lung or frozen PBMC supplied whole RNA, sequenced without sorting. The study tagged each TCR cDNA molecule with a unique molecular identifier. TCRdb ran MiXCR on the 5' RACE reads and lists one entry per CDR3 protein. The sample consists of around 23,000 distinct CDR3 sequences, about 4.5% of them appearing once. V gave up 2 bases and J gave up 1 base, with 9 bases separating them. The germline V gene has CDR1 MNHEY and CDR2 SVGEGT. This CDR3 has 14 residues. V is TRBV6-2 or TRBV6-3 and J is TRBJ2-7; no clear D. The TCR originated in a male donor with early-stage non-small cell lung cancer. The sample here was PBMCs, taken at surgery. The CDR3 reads CASSYGIRSYEQYF. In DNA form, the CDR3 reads TGTGCCAGCAGTTACGGGATCAGATCCTACGAGCAGTACTTC.